This T cell receptor beta chain was captured in a study of OX40 agonist ivuxolimab in advanced cancers. Study-level information: People who had prior anti-PD-1, anti-PD-L1 or anti-CTLA-4 therapy could take part, and approximately 43% had some. Partial responses, seen in three patients, involved one hepatocellular carcinoma and two cutaneous melanomas. Whole-study results and caveats: On average, CD8+ T cells had more expanded clones than CD4+. Clones of CD4+ and CD8+ blood T cells grew by week 6 at doses of 0.1 to 3.0 mg/kg.

The CDR3 has 13 amino acids. CDR1 is WSHSY and CDR2 is SAAADI in the germline V gene. V was cut by 2 bases and J by 5 bases, with 9 bases left in between. Here immunoSEQ multiplex PCR was the method, and the copy in TCRdb shows in-frame clones only, minus some. The sample lists tens of thousands of clones, about four fifths occurring once. To note about this clone: The antigen is not known.

The receptor comes from an adult with an advanced solid tumor such as melanoma, head and neck, liver or kidney cancer. This rearrangement joins TRBV10-2 to TRBJ1-1, with D perhaps matching TRBD1 (5 bases). The sequencing here drew on CD4+ or CD8+ T cells sorted from blood, taken in a trial of the OX40 agonist ivuxolimab. The CDR3 nucleotides read TGCGCCAGCAGTGAGGGACAAAAGACTGAAGCTTTCTTT. Translated: CASSEGQKTEAFF.